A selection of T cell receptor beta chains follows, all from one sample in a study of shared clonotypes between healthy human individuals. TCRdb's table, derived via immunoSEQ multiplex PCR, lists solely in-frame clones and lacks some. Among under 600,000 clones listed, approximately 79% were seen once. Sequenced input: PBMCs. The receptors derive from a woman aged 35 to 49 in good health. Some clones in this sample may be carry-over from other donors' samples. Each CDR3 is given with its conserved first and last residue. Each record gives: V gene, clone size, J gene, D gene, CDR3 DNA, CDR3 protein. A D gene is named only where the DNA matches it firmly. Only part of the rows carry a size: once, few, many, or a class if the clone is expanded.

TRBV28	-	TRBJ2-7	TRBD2	TGTGCCAGCAGTTCCCCGGGACTAGCAGCGTACGAGCAGTACTTC	CASSSPGLAAYEQYF
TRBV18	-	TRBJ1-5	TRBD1	TGTGCCAGCTCGATGACAGGGGACAATCAGCCCCAGCATTTT	CASSMTGDNQPQHF
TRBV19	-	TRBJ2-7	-	TGTGCCAGTAGTATTAGGATCCGGGCTGCCTACGAGCAGTACTTC	CASSIRIRAAYEQYF
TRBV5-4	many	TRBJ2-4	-	TGTGCCAGCAGCCCCCTTCCCAGGGGTGAAGCCAAAAACATTCAGTACTTC	CASSPLPRGEAKNIQYF
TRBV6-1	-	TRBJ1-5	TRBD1	TGTGCCAGCGGGGGGGACAGGGACAATCAGCCCCAGCATTTT	CASGGDRDNQPQHF
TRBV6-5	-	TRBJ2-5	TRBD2	TGTGCCAGCAGTATTGCTGGACTAGGGGAGGCGACCCAGTACTTC	CASSIAGLGEATQYF
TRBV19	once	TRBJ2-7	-	TGTGCCAGTAGTATTGCGTTGCCGGGCGAGCAGTACTTC	CASSIALPGEQYF
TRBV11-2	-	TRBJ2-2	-	TGTGCCAGCAGCCCAGGCGGTAGTGAGGGACGCGGGGAGCTGTTTTTT	CASSPGGSEGRGELFF
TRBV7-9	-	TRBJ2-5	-	TGTGCCAGCAGCCCCACCGCGAAGCAAGAGACCCAGTACTTC	CASSPTAKQETQYF
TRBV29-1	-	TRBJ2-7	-	TGCAGCGTTCAAGGGGGGCGCAGGTACGAGCAGTACTTC	CSVQGGRRYEQYF
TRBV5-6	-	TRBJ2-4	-	TGTGCCAGCAGCGCAACAGGGTTAAACATTCAGTACTTC	CASSATGLNIQYF
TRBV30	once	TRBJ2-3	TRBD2	TGTGCCTGGAGTGTACTGGCGGGAGGGCCTGATACGCAGTATTTT	CAWSVLAGGPDTQYF
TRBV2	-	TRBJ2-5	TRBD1	TGTGCCAGCAGTGGAATGACAGGGGGCGAAGAGACCCAGTACTTC	CASSGMTGGEETQYF
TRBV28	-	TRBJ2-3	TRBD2	TGTGCCAGCAGACTTCCCATGAGGGGAGGGAGCACAGATACGCAGTATTTT	CASRLPMRGGSTDTQYF
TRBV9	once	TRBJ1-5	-	TGTGCCAGCAGCGAGGGGGGGTTTGGAAATCAGCCCCAGCATTTT	CASSEGGFGNQPQHF
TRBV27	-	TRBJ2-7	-	TGTGCCAGCAGTTTGGGCAGGGGCAGGGAGCAGTACTTC	CASSLGRGREQYF
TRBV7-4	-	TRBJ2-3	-	TGTGCCAGCAGCCGAACACAGCGCATAGCAGATACGCAGTATTTT	CASSRTQRIADTQYF
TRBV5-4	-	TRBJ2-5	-	TGTGCCAGCAGCTTGCATGGGGGCCAAGAGACCCAGTACTTC	CASSLHGGQETQYF
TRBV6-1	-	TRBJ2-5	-	TGTGCCAGCAGTGAAGCTCCCGGGGTACAAGAGACCCAGTACTTC	CASSEAPGVQETQYF
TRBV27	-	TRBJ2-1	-	TGTGCCAGCAGAGCTAGGGACGGTGAGCAGTTCTTC	CASRARDGEQFF
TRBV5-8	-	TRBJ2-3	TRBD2	TGTGCCAGCAGCACCGGGACTAGCAGCACAGATACGCAGTATTTT	CASSTGTSSTDTQYF
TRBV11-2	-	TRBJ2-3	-	TGTGCCAGCTCCCTAGTCGTGAGGGATACGCAGTATTTT	CASSLVVRDTQYF
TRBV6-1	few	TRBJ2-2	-	TGTGCCGTACTCTGGGGTCGTGGGCCCGGGGAGCTGTTTTTT	CAVLWGRGPGELFF
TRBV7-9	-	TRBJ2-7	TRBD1	TGTGCCAGCAGCCACCTGAGGACAGGGATCTACGAGCAGTACTTC	CASSHLRTGIYEQYF
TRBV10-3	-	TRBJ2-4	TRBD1	TGTGCCATCAGTGTGGGACAGGGAGCCAAAAACATTCAGTACTTC	CAISVGQGAKNIQYF
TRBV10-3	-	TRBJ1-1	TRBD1	TGTGCCATCAGTGAGCCCGGGACAGGGGGTGGGAACACTGAAGCTTTCTTT	CAISEPGTGGGNTEAFF
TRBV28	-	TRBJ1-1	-	TGTGCCAGCAGACAGGGAGCTGAAGCTTTCTTT	CASRQGAEAFF
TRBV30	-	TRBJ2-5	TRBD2	TGTGCCTGGAGCGGTCGATGGACTAGCGGGAGGGCCTCCGAGACCCAGTACTTC	CAWSGRWTSGRASETQYF
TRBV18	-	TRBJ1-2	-	TGTGCCAGCTCACCCATAGTCCCCAGGGATGGCTACACCTTC	CASSPIVPRDGYTF
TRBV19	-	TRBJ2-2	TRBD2	TGTGCCAGTAGGAAAGCGGGAGGGCGACCCGGGGAGCTGTTTTTT	CASRKAGGRPGELFF
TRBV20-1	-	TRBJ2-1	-	TGCAGTGGGGGGTGGAGCAATGAGCAGTTCTTC	CSGGWSNEQFF
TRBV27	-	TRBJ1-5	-	TGTGCCAGCCAAGGGCGATTCAATCAGCCCCAGCATTTT	CASQGRFNQPQHF
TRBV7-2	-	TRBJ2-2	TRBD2	TGTGCTAGCAGCCAACTAGCGGGAGAAACCGGGGAGCTGTTTTTT	CASSQLAGETGELFF
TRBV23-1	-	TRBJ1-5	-	TGCGCCAGCAGTCAGTTCTTACGACAGGTAGAGGATCAGCCCCAGCATTTT	CASSQFLRQVEDQPQHF
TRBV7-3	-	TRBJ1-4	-	TGTGCCAGCAGCTTAGGGGGAATTAATGAAAAACTGTTTTTT	CASSLGGINEKLFF
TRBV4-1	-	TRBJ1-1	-	TGCGCCACGCGAGGACTGCTCCGAAACACTGAAGCTTTCTTT	CATRGLLRNTEAFF
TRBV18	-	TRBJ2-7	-	TGTGCCAGCTCACGGACCTCGGTGGGTATGGGCTACGAGCAGTACTTC	CASSRTSVGMGYEQYF
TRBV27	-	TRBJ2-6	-	TGTGCCAGCAGTTTAAGGCAGACCTCTGGGGCCAACGTCCTGACTTTC	CASSLRQTSGANVLTF
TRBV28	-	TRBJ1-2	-	TGTGCCAGCAGGGTACTATCCCGGGACTATGGCTACACCTTC	CASRVLSRDYGYTF
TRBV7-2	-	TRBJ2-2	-	TGTGCCAGCAGCTCGGACAGCTACACCGGGGAGCTGTTTTTT	CASSSDSYTGELFF
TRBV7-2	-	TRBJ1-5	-	TGTGCCAGCAGCTTACAGGACGGACATCATCAGCCCCAGCATTTT	CASSLQDGHHQPQHF
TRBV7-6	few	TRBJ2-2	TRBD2	TGTGCCAGCAGCTTACGGGGAGGGGTACTAACGAACACCGGGGAGCTGTTTTTT	CASSLRGGVLTNTGELFF
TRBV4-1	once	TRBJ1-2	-	TGCGCCAGCAGCCAAGACCAGAAACAGGGTTCAGGTGGCTACACCTTC	CASSQDQKQGSGGYTF
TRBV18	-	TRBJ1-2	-	TGTGCCAGCTCACCTGGACCGAGTAAAACCTATGGCTACACCTTC	CASSPGPSKTYGYTF